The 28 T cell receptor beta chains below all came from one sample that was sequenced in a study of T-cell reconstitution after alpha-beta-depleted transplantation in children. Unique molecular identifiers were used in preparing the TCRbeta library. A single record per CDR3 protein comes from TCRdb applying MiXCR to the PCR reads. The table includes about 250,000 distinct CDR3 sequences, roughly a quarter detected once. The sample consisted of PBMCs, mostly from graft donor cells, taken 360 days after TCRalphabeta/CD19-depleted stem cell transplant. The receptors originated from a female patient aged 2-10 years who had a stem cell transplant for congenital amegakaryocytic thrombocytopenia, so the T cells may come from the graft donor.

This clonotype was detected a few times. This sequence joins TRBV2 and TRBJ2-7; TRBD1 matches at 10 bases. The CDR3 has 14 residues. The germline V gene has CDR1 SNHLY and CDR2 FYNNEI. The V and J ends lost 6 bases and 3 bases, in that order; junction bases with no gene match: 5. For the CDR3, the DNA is TGTGCCAGCAGAAGGACAGGGGGTTTCTACGAGCAGTACTTC. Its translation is CASRRTGGFYEQYF.

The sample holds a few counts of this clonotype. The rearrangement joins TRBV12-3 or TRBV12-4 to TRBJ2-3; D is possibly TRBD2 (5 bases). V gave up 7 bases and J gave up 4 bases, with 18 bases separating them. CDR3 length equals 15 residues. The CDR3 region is CASTSRGQAADTQYF. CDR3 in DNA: TGTGCCAGCACCTCCAGAGGGCAGGCTGCAGATACGCAGTATTTT.

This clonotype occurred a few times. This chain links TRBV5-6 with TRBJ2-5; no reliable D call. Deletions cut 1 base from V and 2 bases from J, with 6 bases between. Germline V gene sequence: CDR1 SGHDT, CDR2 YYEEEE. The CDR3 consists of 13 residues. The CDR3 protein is CASSLPGQETQYF. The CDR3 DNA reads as TGTGCCAGCAGCTTGCCAGGTCAAGAGACCCAGTACTTC.

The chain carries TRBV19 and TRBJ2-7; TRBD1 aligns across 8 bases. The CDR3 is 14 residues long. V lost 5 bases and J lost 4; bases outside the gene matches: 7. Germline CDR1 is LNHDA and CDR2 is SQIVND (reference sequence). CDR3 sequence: CASSARDRTYEQYF. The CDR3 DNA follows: TGTGCCAGTAGTGCCCGGGACAGGACTTACGAGCAGTACTTC.

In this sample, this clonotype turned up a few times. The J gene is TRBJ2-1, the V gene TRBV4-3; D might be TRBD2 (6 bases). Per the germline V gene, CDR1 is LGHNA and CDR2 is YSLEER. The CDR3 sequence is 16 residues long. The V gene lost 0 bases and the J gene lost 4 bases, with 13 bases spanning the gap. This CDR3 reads CASSQEEGVGYNEQFF. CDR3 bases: TGCGCCAGCAGCCAAGAGGAGGGAGTGGGGTACAATGAGCAGTTCTTC.

CDR3 loop: CSARGGSYEQYF. The CDR3 DNA is TGCAGTGCTAGAGGGGGCTCCTACGAGCAGTACTTC. V usage is TRBV20-1 and J usage is TRBJ2-7; no firm D call. Trimming pared 1 base from V and 0 bases from J, leaving 4 bases between. The CDR3 consists of 12 residues. Germline V gives CDR1 DFQATT, CDR2 SNEGSKA (reference sequence).

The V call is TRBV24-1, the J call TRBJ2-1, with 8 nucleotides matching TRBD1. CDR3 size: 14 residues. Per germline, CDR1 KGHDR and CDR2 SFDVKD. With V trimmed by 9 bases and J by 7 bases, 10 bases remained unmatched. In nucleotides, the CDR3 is TGTGCCACCCGTGGGACAGGAATTGGGAATGAGCAGTTCTTC. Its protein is CATRGTGIGNEQFF.

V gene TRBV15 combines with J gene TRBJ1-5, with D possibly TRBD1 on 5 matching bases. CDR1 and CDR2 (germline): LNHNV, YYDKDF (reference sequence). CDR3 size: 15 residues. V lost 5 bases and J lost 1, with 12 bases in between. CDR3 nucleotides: TGTGCCACCAGCCCCGGGGCGGGAAGCAATCAGCCCCAGCATTTT. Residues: CATSPGAGSNQPQHF.

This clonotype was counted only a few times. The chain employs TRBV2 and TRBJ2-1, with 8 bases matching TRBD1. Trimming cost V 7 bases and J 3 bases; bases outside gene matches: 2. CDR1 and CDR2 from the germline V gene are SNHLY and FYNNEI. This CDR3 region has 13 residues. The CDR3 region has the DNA TGTGCCAGCAAGGGGACAGGCTACAATGAGCAGTTCTTC. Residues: CASKGTGYNEQFF.

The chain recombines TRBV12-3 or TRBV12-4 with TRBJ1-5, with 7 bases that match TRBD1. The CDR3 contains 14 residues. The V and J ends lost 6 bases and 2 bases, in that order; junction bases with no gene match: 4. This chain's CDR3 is CASSRQGRNQPQHF. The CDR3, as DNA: TGTGCCAGCAGCCGACAGGGTCGCAATCAGCCCCAGCATTTT.

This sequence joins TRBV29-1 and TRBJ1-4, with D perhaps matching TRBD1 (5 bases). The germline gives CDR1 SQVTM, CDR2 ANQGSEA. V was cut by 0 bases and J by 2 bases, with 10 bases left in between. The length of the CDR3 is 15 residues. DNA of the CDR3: TGCAGCGTTGAAGATTCAGGGAGTACTAATGAAAAACTGTTTTTT. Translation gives CSVEDSGSTNEKLFF.

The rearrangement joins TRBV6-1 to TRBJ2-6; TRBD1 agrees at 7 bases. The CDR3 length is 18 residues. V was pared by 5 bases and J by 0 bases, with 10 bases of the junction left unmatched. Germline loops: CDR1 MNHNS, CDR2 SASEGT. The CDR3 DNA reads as TGTGCCAGCAGTAAGACAGGGCAAGTAATCTCTGGGGCCAACGTCCTGACTTTC. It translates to CASSKTGQVISGANVLTF.

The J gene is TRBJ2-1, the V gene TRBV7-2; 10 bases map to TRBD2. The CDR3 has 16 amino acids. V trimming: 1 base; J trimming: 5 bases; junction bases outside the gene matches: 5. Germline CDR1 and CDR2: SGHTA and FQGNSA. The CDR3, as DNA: TGTGCCAGCAGCTTAGTTTGGCTAGCGGGAGACAATGAGCAGTTCTTC. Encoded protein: CASSLVWLAGDNEQFF.

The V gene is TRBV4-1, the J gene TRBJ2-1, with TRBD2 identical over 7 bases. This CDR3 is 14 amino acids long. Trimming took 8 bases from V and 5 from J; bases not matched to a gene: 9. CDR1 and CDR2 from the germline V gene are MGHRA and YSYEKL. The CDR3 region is CASGPWGGNNEQFF. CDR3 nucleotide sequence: TGCGCCAGCGGCCCCTGGGGAGGGAACAATGAGCAGTTCTTC.

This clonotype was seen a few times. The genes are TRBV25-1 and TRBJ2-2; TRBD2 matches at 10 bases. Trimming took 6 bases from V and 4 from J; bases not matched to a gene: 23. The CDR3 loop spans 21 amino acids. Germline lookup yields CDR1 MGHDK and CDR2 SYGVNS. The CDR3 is CASSPTTPKREGIWTTGELFF. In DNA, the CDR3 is TGTGCCAGCAGCCCCACCACTCCTAAGCGGGAGGGCATTTGGACCACCGGGGAGCTGTTTTTT.

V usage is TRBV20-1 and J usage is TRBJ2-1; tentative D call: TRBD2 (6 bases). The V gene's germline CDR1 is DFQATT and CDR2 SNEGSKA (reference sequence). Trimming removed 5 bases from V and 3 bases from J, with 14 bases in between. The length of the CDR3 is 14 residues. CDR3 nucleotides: TGCAGTGCTTCTGGAGGGGAAGACTACAATGAGCAGTTCTTC. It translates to CSASGGEDYNEQFF.

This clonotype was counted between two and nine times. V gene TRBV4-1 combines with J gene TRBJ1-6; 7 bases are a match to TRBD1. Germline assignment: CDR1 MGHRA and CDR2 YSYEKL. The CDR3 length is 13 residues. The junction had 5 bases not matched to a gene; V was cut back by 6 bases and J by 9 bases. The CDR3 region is CASRPNRGSPLHF. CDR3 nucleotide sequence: TGCGCCAGCAGACCGAACAGGGGTTCACCCCTCCACTTT.

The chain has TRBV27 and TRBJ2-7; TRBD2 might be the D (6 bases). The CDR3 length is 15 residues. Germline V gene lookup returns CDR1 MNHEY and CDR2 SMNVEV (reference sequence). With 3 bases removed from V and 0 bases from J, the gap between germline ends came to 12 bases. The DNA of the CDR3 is TGTGCCAGCAGTTTTATTGGAGGGAACTCCTACGAGCAGTACTTC. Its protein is CASSFIGGNSYEQYF.

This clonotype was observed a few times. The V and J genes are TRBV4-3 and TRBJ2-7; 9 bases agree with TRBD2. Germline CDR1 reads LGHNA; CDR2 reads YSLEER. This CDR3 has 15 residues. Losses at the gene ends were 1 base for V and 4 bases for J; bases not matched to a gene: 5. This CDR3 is CASSQGPSGIYEQYF. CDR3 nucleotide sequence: TGCGCCAGCAGCCAAGGACCTAGCGGGATATACGAGCAGTACTTC.

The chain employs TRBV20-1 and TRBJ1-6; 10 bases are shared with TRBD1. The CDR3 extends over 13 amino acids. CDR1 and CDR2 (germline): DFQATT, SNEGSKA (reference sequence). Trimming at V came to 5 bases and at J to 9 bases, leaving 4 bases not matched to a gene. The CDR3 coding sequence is TGCAGTGCTCGACAGGGGGCTCTTTCACCCCTCCACTTT. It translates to CSARQGALSPLHF.

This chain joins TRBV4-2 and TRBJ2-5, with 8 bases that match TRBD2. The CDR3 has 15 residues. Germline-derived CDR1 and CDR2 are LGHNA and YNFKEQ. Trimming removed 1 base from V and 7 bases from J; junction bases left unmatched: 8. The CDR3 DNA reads TGTGCCAGCAGCCAAGTACTAGCGGAGGGGGGGACCCAGTACTTC. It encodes CASSQVLAEGGTQYF.

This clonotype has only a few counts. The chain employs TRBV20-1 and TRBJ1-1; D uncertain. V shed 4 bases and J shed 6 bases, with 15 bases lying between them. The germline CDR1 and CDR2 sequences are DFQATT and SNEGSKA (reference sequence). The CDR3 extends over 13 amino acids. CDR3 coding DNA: TGCAGTGCTAAAAACTCGTACCAGCCTGAAGCTTTCTTT. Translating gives CSAKNSYQPEAFF.

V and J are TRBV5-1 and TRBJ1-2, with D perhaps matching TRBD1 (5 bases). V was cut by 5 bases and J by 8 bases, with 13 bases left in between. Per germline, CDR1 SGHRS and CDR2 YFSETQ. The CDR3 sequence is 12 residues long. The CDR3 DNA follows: TGCGCCAGCAGAATGGACACGCGGGGCTACACCTTC. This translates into CASRMDTRGYTF.

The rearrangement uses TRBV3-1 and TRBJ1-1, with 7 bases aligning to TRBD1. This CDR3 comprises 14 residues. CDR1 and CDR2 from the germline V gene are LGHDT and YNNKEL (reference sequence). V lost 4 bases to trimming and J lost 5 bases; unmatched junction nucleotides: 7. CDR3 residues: CASSLTGSWTEAFF. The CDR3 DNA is TGTGCCAGCAGCCTGACAGGGAGTTGGACTGAAGCTTTCTTT.

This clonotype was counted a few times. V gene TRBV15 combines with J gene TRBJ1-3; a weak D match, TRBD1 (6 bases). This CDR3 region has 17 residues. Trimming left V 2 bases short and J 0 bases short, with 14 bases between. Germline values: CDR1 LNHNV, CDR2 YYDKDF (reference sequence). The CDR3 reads CATSRKSGALSGNTIYF. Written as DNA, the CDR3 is TGTGCCACCAGCAGAAAGTCAGGGGCCCTCTCTGGAAACACCATATATTTT.

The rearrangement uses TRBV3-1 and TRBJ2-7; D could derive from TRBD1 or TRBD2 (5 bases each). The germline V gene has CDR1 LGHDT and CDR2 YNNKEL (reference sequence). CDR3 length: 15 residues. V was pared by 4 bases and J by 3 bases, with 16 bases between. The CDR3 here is CASSRSGRPDYEQYF. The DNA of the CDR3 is TGTGCCAGCAGCCGCTCAGGGAGACCCGACTACGAGCAGTACTTC.

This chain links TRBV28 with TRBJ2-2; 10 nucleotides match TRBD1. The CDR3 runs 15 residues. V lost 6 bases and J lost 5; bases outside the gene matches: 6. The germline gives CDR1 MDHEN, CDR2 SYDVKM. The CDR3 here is CASRVDRGLTGELFF. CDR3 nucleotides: TGTGCCAGCAGAGTAGACAGGGGGCTTACCGGGGAGCTGTTTTTT.

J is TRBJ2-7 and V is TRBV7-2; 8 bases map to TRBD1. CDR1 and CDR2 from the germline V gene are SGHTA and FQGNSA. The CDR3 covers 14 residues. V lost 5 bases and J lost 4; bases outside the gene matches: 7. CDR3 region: CASSPSDRGYEQYF. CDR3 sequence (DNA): TGTGCCAGCAGCCCCTCCGACAGGGGATACGAGCAGTACTTC.